This section outlines one TCR beta chain sequence together with its context. What antigen it recognizes has not been identified. No clone much larger than this one lies a single base away; base qualities are absent. Repertoires were sampled multiple times during chemoradiotherapy, which allowed clonal expansion in the tumor microenvironment to be followed. Library prep was done by the immunoSEQ multiplex PCR assay. Drawn from immuneACCESS, this table holds only the in-frame rearrangements with V and J called that TCRdb kept. Clones are partly lost; checked studies trace under half to an unresolved V gene and leave the rest unexplained. The sample table shows some 5,000 clones, and around 94% are seen once. In total, the top ten clones hold 4.3% of the sample. The cysteine opens and the phenylalanine closes a CDR3 of 14 amino acids. Kept here is only the CDR3 DNA, which spans 42 bases and is read in frame from base 1. The germline ends are 18 bases apart after V is trimmed by 10 bases and J by 2 bases. CDR1 and CDR2, per the germline V gene (reference sequence), are SEHNR and FQNEAQ.

This sample was taken from a study of chemoradiotherapy in HPV16-positive cancers (dated by TCRdb to 2022 to 2024). With respect to the entire study: Functional T-cell assays on cells from a couple of HPV16-positive patients defined candidate HPV-specific T-cell clones and common TCR motifs. Whether T-cell immunity against the HPV oncoproteins E6 and E7 changes during chemoradiotherapy and whether survival is affected by this immunity were examined in the study. The candidate HPV-specific TCRs and motifs were subsequently tracked in TCR repertoires obtained from some 90 patients with HPV-related cancers.

Paper-wide results and their limitations: Expansion of candidate HPV-specific clones and E7-related TCR motifs was observed in the tumor microenvironment during treatment, whereas no such expansion was observed for non-HPV-specific T cells. Improved recurrence-free survival in HPV16-positive patients was associated with expansion of HPV-responsive T cells during chemoradiotherapy. The functional definition of HPV-specific T cells was derived from only a couple of HPV16-positive patients, and the survival association was reported for HPV16-positive patients.

The sample was gathered from a patient who underwent chemoradiotherapy. The receptor was isolated from a human donor with HPV-associated anogenital cancer. This sequence uses TRBV7-9 and TRBJ2-7; the D gene is not confidently resolved. In nucleotide form, the sequence is TGTGCCACTACCCTAATTCCCTTTCCCTACGAGCAGTACTTC. Translated, this is CATTLIPFPYEQYF.